These T cell receptor beta chains were read from a single sample in a study of CD8+CD57+ T cells in acquired aplastic anemia. TCRdb re-analysed the reads in MiXCR, keeping a single row per CDR3 protein. Among about 190,000 distinct CDR3 sequences, less than 65% were seen once, and the ten largest hold roughly 15%. The sample was sorted CD4+, CD8+, or CD8+CD57+ T cells (not recorded which) from PBMCs. The receptors come from a human donor in good health, serving as a control. The CDR3 runs from the conserved cysteine through the conserved F or W. The order of the fields is D gene, V gene, J gene, clone size, CDR3 DNA, CDR3 protein. The D gene is left open where the match is weak. The size field is filled for only some rows; it gives once, few, many or a size class.

>TRBD2|TRBV14|TRBJ2-3|-
TGTGCCAGCAGCCCGGGACTAGTTTATGCAGATACGCAGTATTTT
CASSPGLVYADTQYF
>-|TRBV7-2|TRBJ1-1|-
TGTGCCAGCAGCCCGGCGACAGGCGCGCGGGGGAACACTGAAGCTTTCTTT
CASSPATGARGNTEAFF
>TRBD1|TRBV5-6|TRBJ2-3|-
TGTGCCAGCAGCTTGGGGGGACAGGGACCCACAGATACGCAGTATTTT
CASSLGGQGPTDTQYF
>-|TRBV20-1|TRBJ1-6|few
TGCAGTGCGAGGCGGGGGCTCAATTCACCCCTCCACTTT
CSARRGLNSPLHF
>TRBD2|TRBV2|TRBJ2-1|-
TGTGCCAGCAGTGCGCTAGCGGGGGGGCTTGGTGAGCAGTTCTTC
CASSALAGGLGEQFF
>TRBD1|TRBV9|TRBJ1-4|-
TGTGCCAGCAGCGCCAGGACAGGGGACAGGAATAATGAAAAACTGTTTTTT
CASSARTGDRNNEKLFF
>-|TRBV6-5|TRBJ2-5|many
TGTGCCAGCAGTTACTCGAGGCGAGAGACCCAGTACTTC
CASSYSRRETQYF
>-|TRBV3-1|TRBJ1-1|many
TGTGCCAGCAGCCAAGATGCTGGTCGTCGAGCTTTCTTT
CASSQDAGRRAFF
>TRBD1|TRBV10-3|TRBJ1-5|-
TGTGCCATCAGGGCAGACAGGGGCAATCAGCCCCAGCATTTT
CAIRADRGNQPQHF
>-|TRBV19|TRBJ1-4|many
TGTGCCAGTAGTGGACCCGATGAAAAACTGTTTTTT
CASSGPDEKLFF
>TRBD1|TRBV14|TRBJ1-1|many
TGTGCCAGCAGCCCTTGGACAGGAAGCATGAACACTGAAGCTTTCTTT
CASSPWTGSMNTEAFF
>TRBD1|TRBV19|TRBJ1-2|-
TGTGCCAGTAGCAGGAGCGGGGACAGGGAAGGCTACACCTTC
CASSRSGDREGYTF
>-|TRBV29-1|TRBJ2-7|-
TGCAGCGTTACCGGGACCTACGAGCAGTACTTC
CSVTGTYEQYF
>-|TRBV10-3|TRBJ2-3|many
TGTGCCATCAGTGGCGCGGGCACAGATACGCAGTATTTT
CAISGAGTDTQYF
>-|TRBV15|TRBJ1-4|-
TGTGCCACCAGCTACGGCGAGACGGTTGAAAAACTGTTTTTT
CATSYGETVEKLFF
>TRBD1|TRBV19|TRBJ1-6|-
TGTGCCAGTAGATCGGGACAGGGGAATTCACCCCTCCACTTT
CASRSGQGNSPLHF
>-|TRBV29-1|TRBJ1-1|-
TGCAGCGTTCCCAGAATTGGATACAATGAGCAGGGCCTCAATACTGAAGCTTTCTTT
CSVPRIGYNEQGLNTEAFF
>TRBD1|TRBV19|TRBJ2-7|-
TGTGCCAGTAGTCAACAGGGGGCTAGCGAGCAGTACTTC
CASSQQGASEQYF
>-|TRBV18|TRBJ2-7|many
TGTGCCAGCTCACCAACACCATTCTACGAGCAGTACTTC
CASSPTPFYEQYF
>-|TRBV7-2|TRBJ1-6|many
TGTGCCAGCAGCTTAGGCGAAGGATATTCACCCCTCCACTTT
CASSLGEGYSPLHF
>TRBD1|TRBV13|TRBJ2-7|-
TGTGCCAGCAGCTTTTGGACAGGGGGAAACTACGAGCAGTACTTC
CASSFWTGGNYEQYF
>-|TRBV20-1|TRBJ1-1|-
TGCAGTGCGGAGGGCGAGCCTGGATCTGCTGAAGCTTTCTTT
CSAEGEPGSAEAFF
>TRBD2|TRBV15|TRBJ2-5|-
TGTACCACCAGCAGAGAGGGAGCGGGGGTCGCGACCCAGTACTTC
CTTSREGAGVATQYF
>-|TRBV7-9|TRBJ2-1|-
TGTGCCAGCATGGGCCTTAGCTCCTACAATGAGCAGTTCTTC
CASMGLSSYNEQFF
>TRBD1|TRBV4-1|TRBJ2-7|many
TGCGCCAGCACCTTTGGACAGGGCTACGAGCAGTACTTC
CASTFGQGYEQYF
>TRBD1|TRBV29-1|TRBJ1-2|-
TGCAGCGCTCTGACAGGGTCGTACTATGGCTACACCTTC
CSALTGSYYGYTF
>TRBD2|TRBV10-3|TRBJ2-3|-
TGTGCCATCAGGGGGACTAGCGGGGGGGCCGGTAGCACAGGTACGCAGTATTTT
CAIRGTSGGAGSTGTQYF
>TRBD1|TRBV20-1|TRBJ1-5|-
TGCAGTGCACGACAGGGTCCTCAGCCCCAGCATTTT
CSARQGPQPQHF
>TRBD1|TRBV5-1|TRBJ1-5|many
TGCGCCAGCAGCCCGGGAGAGGGGGCAGGGGATCAGCCCCAGCATTTT
CASSPGEGAGDQPQHF
>-|TRBV25-1|TRBJ1-2|-
TGTGCCAGCAGGACGGCAGGGAGCGCAGGTGGCTACACCTTC
CASRTAGSAGGYTF
>-|TRBV28|TRBJ2-7|many
TGTGCCAGCAGTAACAGGTACGAGCAGTACTTC
CASSNRYEQYF
>-|TRBV19|TRBJ1-2|once
TGTGCCAGTAGTATAGGGCAAGGACGGACCTATGGCTACACCTTC
CASSIGQGRTYGYTF